The 12 T cell receptor beta chains given below trace back to one sample, sequenced in a study of blood T cell repertoires in COVID-19. Assay used: immunoSEQ multiplex PCR; TCRdb lists only in-frame clones, some missing. The table includes about 400,000 clones, more than 80% detected once. The specimen was peripheral blood. These receptors were collected from a man aged 35 to 55 with acute or convalescent COVID-19.

This chain uses TRBV6-5 with TRBJ1-1, with D possibly matching TRBD1 (5 bases). The V and J ends lost 8 bases and 7 bases respectively, with 17 bases between them. CDR1 is MNHEY and CDR2 is SVGAGI in the germline V gene. The CDR3 covers 13 residues. In nucleotides, the CDR3 is TGTGCCAGCCCGTCCGGGGGGTTCAATGAAGCTTTCTTT. Translated: CASPSGGFNEAFF.

The chain employs TRBV4-3 and TRBJ1-2, with unresolved D. This CDR3 spans 14 amino acids. Germline V gene data show CDR1 as LGHNA and CDR2 as YSLEER. With 1 base removed from V and 4 bases from J, the gap between germline ends came to 10 bases. For the CDR3, the DNA is TGCGCCAGCAGCCAAGGTCGGGTCACCTATGGCTACACCTTC. Its protein product is CASSQGRVTYGYTF.

This clone was counted a single time. This chain joins TRBV24-1 and TRBJ2-6, with TRBD1 identical over 9 bases. Per germline, CDR1 KGHDR and CDR2 SFDVKD. The CDR3 consists of 21 residues. J was trimmed by 0 bases and V by 2 bases; bases with no gene match: 13. The CDR3 nucleotides read TGTGCCACCAGTGATTCTTACACCGGGACAGGGTTCAGCTCTGGGGCCAACGTCCTGACTTTC. Protein: CATSDSYTGTGFSSGANVLTF.

The genes are TRBV7-2 and TRBJ2-1; 9 bases map to TRBD2. Germline V gene sequence: CDR1 SGHTA, CDR2 FQGNSA. CDR3 length: 18 amino acids. V lost 1 base and J lost 7; bases outside the gene matches: 14. CDR3 amino acids: CASSLEKSLRGGLNEQFF. The CDR3 DNA sequence: TGTGCCAGCAGCTTAGAAAAGTCTTTGCGGGGGGGCCTTAATGAGCAGTTCTTC.

CDR3 nucleotide sequence: TGCAGCGTAGAGGTAGTAGCAGAAGCTTTCTTT. Protein: CSVEVVAEAFF. The V call is TRBV29-1, the J call TRBJ1-1; D gene unclear. CDR3 length: 11 amino acids. V lost 6 bases and J 8 bases, leaving 13 bases between the germline ends. Germline loops: CDR1 SQVTM, CDR2 ANQGSEA.

The genes are TRBV19 and TRBJ1-5, with D possibly TRBD1 on 6 matching bases. The CDR3 covers 15 residues. V was trimmed by 1 base and J by 2 bases, leaving 9 bases between them. CDR1 is LNHDA and CDR2 is SQIVND in the germline V gene (reference sequence). CDR3 residues: CASSIGAGGNQPQHF. CDR3 DNA sequence: TGTGCCAGTAGTATAGGGGCAGGGGGCAATCAGCCCCAGCATTTT.

The J gene is TRBJ1-3, the V gene TRBV28, with D possibly TRBD1 on 6 matching bases. CDR1 is MDHEN and CDR2 is SYDVKM in the germline V gene. The CDR3 has 15 amino acids. With 6 bases removed from V and 0 bases from J, the gap between germline ends came to 12 bases. The CDR3 loop reads CASRIRDISGNTIYF. The CDR3 coding sequence is TGTGCCAGCAGGATAAGGGACATCTCTGGAAACACCATATATTTT.

The CDR3, as DNA: TGTGCCAGCAGCTTGTCCGAGAGGCACAATGAAAAACTGTTTTTT. Residues: CASSLSERHNEKLFF. The gene calls are TRBV5-4 and TRBJ1-4, with unresolved D. The CDR3 covers 15 residues. Germline values: CDR1 SGHNT, CDR2 YYREEE (reference sequence). The V and J ends lost 1 base and 5 bases respectively, with 12 bases between them.

The chain employs TRBV4-2 and TRBJ2-7; D is unclear. Looked up from germline, CDR1 is LGHNA and CDR2 is YNFKEQ. The CDR3 sequence is 13 residues long. V shed 1 base and J shed 2 bases, with 6 bases lying between them. CDR3 DNA sequence: TGTGCCAGCAGCCAAGGATACACCTACGAGCAGTACTTC. It specifies CASSQGYTYEQYF.

This rearrangement joins TRBV19 to TRBJ2-7, with D possibly TRBD2 on 5 matching bases. V lost 6 bases and J 6 bases, leaving 27 bases between the germline ends. This CDR3 region has 17 residues. The germline V gene encodes CDR1 LNHDA and CDR2 SQIVND (reference sequence). CDR3: CASRAPGSLGDLGEQYF. The CDR3 nucleotides read TGTGCCAGTAGAGCACCGGGGAGTTTAGGCGATCTTGGCGAGCAGTACTTC.

CDR3: CASSDPHKTGPGNTIYF. CDR3 nucleotide sequence: TGTGCCAGCAGTGATCCCCACAAGACAGGCCCAGGAAACACCATATATTTT. The rearrangement joins TRBV25-1 to TRBJ1-3, with TRBD1 as a possible D gene (6 bases). Per the germline V gene, CDR1 is MGHDK and CDR2 is SYGVNS. The CDR3 sequence is 17 residues long. Trimming removed 3 bases from V and 4 bases from J, with 19 bases in between.

V and J are TRBV6-1 and TRBJ1-2, with 8 bases identical to TRBD1. V gave up 5 bases and J gave up 8 bases; unmatched junction bases: 7. The CDR3 loop spans 13 amino acids. In germline, CDR1 is MNHNS, CDR2 SASEGT. The CDR3 DNA reads TGTGCCAGCAGTTTCCGGACAGGGATGGGCTACACCTTC. Amino acids: CASSFRTGMGYTF.